What follows are 2 T cell receptor beta chains derived from one specimen sequenced in a study of T cell repertoires in cytomegalovirus infection. Each CDR3 protein gets one entry after TCRdb re-called the reads with MiXCR. The table records around 490,000 distinct CDR3 sequences, about a quarter of them present only once. The sample taken for sequencing was PBMCs. These receptors originate from a human donor in good health (CMV status not recorded). Some clones in this sample may be carry-over from other donors' samples.

This clonotype occurred many times. V and J are TRBV7-8 and TRBJ2-1; a weak D match, TRBD2 (6 bases). The V end lost 1 base, the J end lost 2 bases, and 12 bases lay between the germline ends. CDR1 is SGHVS, CDR2 FQNEAQ, per germline. The CDR3 has 16 amino acids. CDR3 residues: CASSLEGTGAYNEQFF. CDR3 DNA: TGTGCCAGCAGCTTAGAGGGGACTGGCGCCTACAATGAGCAGTTCTTC. Full variable domain (rest looked up from reference TRBV7-8 and TRBJ2-1): GAGVSQSPRYKVAKRGQDVALRCDPISGHVSLFWYQQALGQGPEFLTYFQNEAQLDKSGLPSDRFFAERPEGSVSTLKIQRTQQEDSAVYLCASSLEGTGAYNEQFFGPGTRLTVL.

This chain connects TRBV6-2 or TRBV6-3 to TRBJ2-7; D is perhaps TRBD1 or TRBD2 (5 bases each). CDR1 MNHEY and CDR2 SVGEGT come from the germline V gene. The CDR3 covers 12 residues. V was shortened by 5 bases and J by 6 bases, with 11 bases between the two germline ends. This chain's CDR3 is CASSSRGGEQYV. The CDR3, as DNA: TGTGCCAGCAGTAGCCGGGGCGGCGAGCAGTACGTC.